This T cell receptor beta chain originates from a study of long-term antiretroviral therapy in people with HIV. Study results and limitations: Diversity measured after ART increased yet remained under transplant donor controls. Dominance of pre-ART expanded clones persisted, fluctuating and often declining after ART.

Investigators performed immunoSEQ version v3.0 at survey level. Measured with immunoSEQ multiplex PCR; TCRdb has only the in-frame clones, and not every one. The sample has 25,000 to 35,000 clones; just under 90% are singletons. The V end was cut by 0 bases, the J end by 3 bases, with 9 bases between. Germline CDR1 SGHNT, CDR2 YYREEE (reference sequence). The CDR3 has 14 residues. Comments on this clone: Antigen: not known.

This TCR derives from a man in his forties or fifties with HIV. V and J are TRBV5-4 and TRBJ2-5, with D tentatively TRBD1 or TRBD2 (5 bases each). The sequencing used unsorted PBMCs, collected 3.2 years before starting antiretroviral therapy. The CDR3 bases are TGTGCCAGCAGCTTGGTCGGGGCCGAAGAGACCCAGTACTTC. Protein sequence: CASSLVGAEETQYF.